The T cell receptor beta chain described here comes from a study of regulatory T cells in long-lasting Graves disease. Whole-study context: With positive TSH receptor antibodies and over 5 years of antithyroid drugs, Graves' disease was considered persistent. Study findings and constraints: The work looked only at peripheral blood and did not look at thyroid tissue.

Noted time point: persistent/refractory GD, antithyroid drugs over 5 years with positive TRAb. RNA extracted from PBMCs served as the sequencing template. EDTA tubes collected approximately 10 milliliters of peripheral blood. The CDR3 contains 15 residues. Trimming removed 8 bases from V and 9 bases from J, with 23 bases in between. In germline, CDR1 is MNHEY, CDR2 SMNVEV (reference sequence). Arm-PCR with iRepertoire HTBI primers amplified the CDR3 regions for these TCR beta libraries. TCRdb passed the multiplex PCR reads through MiXCR, listing each CDR3 protein once. The table has 350,000 to 500,000 distinct CDR3 sequences, 21% seen once. Concerning this clonotype itself: Its antigen remains unidentified.

This sample comprised peripheral blood mononuclear cells (PBMCs), obtained when the disease was refractory, from a patient treated with antithyroid drugs. The clonotype comes from a female donor with Graves disease. The genes are TRBV27 and TRBJ2-1; D gene uncertain. The CDR3 region is CASRPTAPRYAEQFF. The DNA of the CDR3 is TGTGCCAGCCGTCCCACGGCCCCCAGGTATGCTGAGCAGTTCTTC.